The rows below give T cell receptor beta chains drawn from one sample of a study of T-cell memory formation after mild COVID-19. TCRdb processed the 5' RACE reads anew with MiXCR; each CDR3 protein has one entry. The sample lists some 190,000 distinct CDR3 sequences, roughly 18% occurring once. The sample taken for sequencing was PBMCs or a T cell subset sorted from them (not recorded which). These receptors all come from an adult woman who had mild COVID-19 (a few samples of this study predate the infection). Cell type and time point are not known. The CDR3 runs from the conserved cysteine through the conserved F or W. A D gene is named only where the DNA matches it firmly. Size tells how often a clone was seen (once, few, many) or the class of an expanded clone, and some rows leave it out.

size: NA; D: NA; J: TRBJ1-4; V: TRBV12-3/TRBV12-4; CDR3: CASSLGTDNEKLFF; DNA: TGTGCCAGCAGTTTAGGGACGGATAATGAAAAACTGTTTTTT
size: few; D: NA; J: TRBJ2-5; V: TRBV6-1; CDR3: CAIGGPGQETQYF; DNA: TGTGCCATCGGCGGTCCCGGTCAAGAGACCCAGTACTTC
size: NA; D: NA; J: TRBJ2-7; V: TRBV20-1; CDR3: CSARATGPPGEQYF; DNA: TGCAGTGCTAGGGCAACAGGGCCCCCGGGCGAGCAGTACTTC
size: NA; D: NA; J: TRBJ1-3; V: TRBV20-1; CDR3: CSAYTGSSGNTIYF; DNA: TGCAGTGCTTACACAGGAAGCTCTGGAAACACCATATATTTT
size: NA; D: TRBD1; J: TRBJ2-6; V: TRBV19; CDR3: CASTPQGAPGANVLTF; DNA: TGTGCCAGTACCCCACAGGGGGCGCCTGGGGCCAACGTCCTGACTTTC
size: NA; D: TRBD2; J: TRBJ2-7; V: TRBV5-1; CDR3: CASSLGGGLAGATHSSYEQYF; DNA: TGCGCCAGCAGCTTGGGAGGGGGACTAGCGGGAGCAACACACAGCTCCTACGAGCAGTACTTC
size: NA; D: NA; J: TRBJ2-7; V: TRBV7-2; CDR3: CASSLAAYYEQYF; DNA: TGTGCCAGCAGCTTAGCGGCTTACTACGAGCAGTACTTC
size: NA; D: NA; J: TRBJ1-2; V: TRBV30; CDR3: CAWSGNHGYTF; DNA: TGTGCCTGGAGTGGTAACCATGGCTACACCTTC
size: NA; D: NA; J: TRBJ2-2; V: TRBV7-3; CDR3: CASSLSGPNTGELFF; DNA: TGTGCCAGCAGCTTATCAGGCCCTAACACCGGGGAGCTGTTTTTT
size: NA; D: NA; J: TRBJ2-2; V: TRBV3-1; CDR3: CASSQAYTGELFF; DNA: TGTGCCAGCAGCCAAGCGTACACCGGGGAGCTGTTTTTT
size: NA; D: NA; J: TRBJ1-1; V: TRBV12-3/TRBV12-4; CDR3: CASSLTTENTEAFF; DNA: TGTGCCAGCAGCCTAACCACAGAAAACACTGAAGCTTTCTTT
size: few; D: TRBD1; J: TRBJ1-1; V: TRBV7-9; CDR3: CASSYGQGRITEAFF; DNA: TGTGCCAGCAGCTACGGACAGGGAAGGATCACTGAAGCTTTCTTT
size: NA; D: NA; J: TRBJ2-1; V: TRBV20-1; CDR3: CSAPVPWASYNEQFF; DNA: TGCAGTGCGCCCGTTCCTTGGGCCTCCTACAATGAGCAGTTCTTC
size: NA; D: NA; J: TRBJ2-7; V: TRBV9; CDR3: CASSLCRSYEQYF; DNA: TGTGCCAGCAGCCTCTGTCGGTCCTACGAGCAGTACTTC
size: NA; D: TRBD1; J: TRBJ1-2; V: TRBV10-3; CDR3: CAISAGGRGGYTF; DNA: TGTGCCATCAGTGCAGGGGGACGGGGTGGCTACACCTTC
size: NA; D: NA; J: TRBJ1-4; V: TRBV5-5; CDR3: CASSPDGAPNEKLFF; DNA: TGTGCCAGCAGCCCGGACGGGGCCCCTAATGAAAAACTGTTTTTT
size: NA; D: TRBD2; J: TRBJ2-5; V: TRBV9; CDR3: CASSVGSSGTSGVETQYF; DNA: TGTGCCAGCAGCGTAGGGAGCTCCGGGACTAGCGGCGTAGAGACCCAGTACTTC
size: NA; D: TRBD1; J: TRBJ2-7; V: TRBV5-1; CDR3: CASSLSGQPYEQYF; DNA: TGCGCCAGCAGCCTGTCGGGACAGCCCTACGAGCAGTACTTC
size: NA; D: NA; J: TRBJ1-1; V: TRBV5-1; CDR3: CASSPGGQNTEAFF; DNA: TGCGCCAGCAGCCCAGGAGGACAGAACACTGAAGCTTTCTTT
size: NA; D: TRBD2; J: TRBJ2-1; V: TRBV12-3/TRBV12-4; CDR3: CASSLSGLAGNEQFF; DNA: TGTGCCAGCAGTTTATCGGGACTAGCGGGCAATGAGCAGTTCTTC
size: many; D: NA; J: TRBJ1-1; V: TRBV18; CDR3: CASSPLGGAVLAEAFF; DNA: TGTGCCAGCTCACCACTCGGCGGGGCCGTTCTCGCTGAAGCTTTCTTT
size: many; D: TRBD1; J: TRBJ2-3; V: TRBV12-3/TRBV12-4; CDR3: CASSLPQGMNTQYF; DNA: TGTGCCAGCAGTTTACCACAGGGGATGAATACGCAGTATTTT
size: few; D: TRBD2; J: TRBJ2-3; V: TRBV9; CDR3: CASSVVIGGAEDTQYF; DNA: TGTGCCAGCAGCGTAGTAATCGGGGGGGCAGAAGATACGCAGTATTTT
size: NA; D: TRBD2; J: TRBJ2-7; V: TRBV7-2; CDR3: CASSLEGPAGDGEQYF; DNA: TGTGCCAGCAGCTTAGAAGGTCCGGCGGGAGATGGCGAGCAGTACTTC
size: NA; D: NA; J: TRBJ2-3; V: TRBV11-3; CDR3: CASSLVGGTDTQYF; DNA: TGTGCCAGCAGCTTAGTAGGTGGGACAGATACGCAGTATTTT
size: NA; D: NA; J: TRBJ2-6; V: TRBV4-1; CDR3: CASSQDLGAFFPSGANVLTF; DNA: TGCGCCAGCAGCCAAGATTTGGGGGCCTTTTTTCCTTCTGGGGCCAACGTCCTGACTTTC
size: NA; D: TRBD1; J: TRBJ2-1; V: TRBV6-2/TRBV6-3; CDR3: CASSPGVQGPYNEQFF; DNA: TGTGCCAGCAGCCCCGGGGTACAGGGGCCTTACAATGAGCAGTTCTTC
size: many; D: NA; J: TRBJ2-3; V: TRBV18; CDR3: CASSPSSLGDTQYF; DNA: TGTGCCAGCTCACCGAGCTCTCTGGGTGATACGCAGTATTTT
size: few; D: NA; J: TRBJ1-5; V: TRBV18; CDR3: CASSPTGGSQPQHF; DNA: TGTGCCAGCTCACCCACAGGAGGCAGCCAGCCCCAGCATTTT
size: few; D: NA; J: TRBJ1-5; V: TRBV5-1; CDR3: CASSLVGGRNQPQHF; DNA: TGCGCCAGCAGCCTCGTGGGGGGAAGGAATCAGCCCCAGCATTTT
size: many; D: NA; J: TRBJ2-7; V: TRBV5-1; CDR3: CASSLEDPTYEQYF; DNA: TGCGCCAGCAGCTTGGAGGACCCGACCTACGAGCAGTACTTC
size: NA; D: TRBD2; J: TRBJ2-1; V: TRBV7-3; CDR3: CASSSTSGSGNEQFF; DNA: TGTGCCAGCAGCTCGACTAGCGGGAGTGGGAATGAGCAGTTCTTC
size: NA; D: NA; J: TRBJ1-6; V: TRBV12-3/TRBV12-4; CDR3: CASSRQNSPLHF; DNA: TGTGCCAGCAGCCGACAGAATTCACCCCTCCACTTT
size: few; D: TRBD1; J: TRBJ2-4; V: TRBV4-2; CDR3: CASRPTGANKNIQYF; DNA: TGTGCCAGCAGACCGACAGGGGCTAACAAAAACATTCAGTACTTC
size: NA; D: TRBD1; J: TRBJ2-6; V: TRBV7-3; CDR3: CASSLTGMGANVLTF; DNA: TGTGCCAGCAGCTTGACAGGGATGGGGGCCAACGTCCTGACTTTC
size: NA; D: TRBD2; J: TRBJ2-1; V: TRBV29-1; CDR3: CSVEPSGSSNEQFF; DNA: TGCAGCGTTGAGCCAAGCGGGAGTAGCAATGAGCAGTTCTTC
size: NA; D: TRBD1; J: TRBJ1-2; V: TRBV29-1; CDR3: CSETDRMNYGYTF; DNA: TGCAGCGAAACGGACAGGATGAACTATGGCTACACCTTC
size: few; D: NA; J: TRBJ1-5; V: TRBV6-1; CDR3: CASRPGPSNQPQHF; DNA: TGTGCCAGCAGGCCCGGACCGAGCAATCAGCCCCAGCATTTT
size: NA; D: NA; J: TRBJ2-5; V: TRBV30; CDR3: CAWSDLPLGAQYF; DNA: TGTGCCTGGAGTGACCTACCCCTGGGGGCCCAGTACTTC
size: few; D: NA; J: TRBJ1-5; V: TRBV20-1; CDR3: CSARSLSNQPQHF; DNA: TGCAGTGCTCGCAGCCTTAGCAATCAGCCCCAGCATTTT
size: few; D: TRBD2; J: TRBJ2-5; V: TRBV5-1; CDR3: CASSFGSSGVETQYF; DNA: TGCGCCAGCAGCTTCGGTTCTAGCGGGGTGGAGACCCAGTACTTC
size: many; D: NA; J: TRBJ2-2; V: TRBV11-2; CDR3: CASSLFPSAGLNTGELFF; DNA: TGTGCCAGCAGCTTATTTCCCTCCGCGGGGCTAAACACCGGGGAGCTGTTTTTT
size: NA; D: NA; J: TRBJ2-2; V: TRBV7-7; CDR3: CASSLGKNTGELFF; DNA: TGTGCTAGCAGCTTAGGGAAAAACACCGGGGAGCTGTTTTTT
size: few; D: NA; J: TRBJ2-2; V: TRBV5-1; CDR3: CASSTQAGTTGELFF; DNA: TGCGCCAGCAGCACCCAGGCGGGAACCACCGGGGAGCTGTTTTTT
size: few; D: NA; J: TRBJ1-1; V: TRBV7-9; CDR3: CASSHTGTNTEAFF; DNA: TGTGCCAGCAGCCACACAGGAACGAACACTGAAGCTTTCTTT
size: few; D: NA; J: TRBJ2-3; V: TRBV7-8; CDR3: CASSIEWDTQYF; DNA: TGTGCCAGCAGCATAGAGTGGGATACGCAGTATTTT
size: NA; D: NA; J: TRBJ1-3; V: TRBV15; CDR3: CATSRVGGRSGNTIYF; DNA: TGTGCCACCAGCAGAGTGGGAGGGCGCTCTGGAAACACCATATATTTT
size: many; D: TRBD1; J: TRBJ2-3; V: TRBV6-2/TRBV6-3; CDR3: CASSGTGGGTDTQYF; DNA: TGTGCCAGCAGCGGGACAGGTGGGGGCACAGATACGCAGTATTTT
size: NA; D: TRBD1; J: TRBJ1-6; V: TRBV5-6; CDR3: CASSLRQGKSSSPLHF; DNA: TGTGCCAGCAGCTTGCGACAGGGCAAAAGTAGCTCACCCCTCCACTTT
size: NA; D: NA; J: TRBJ2-2; V: TRBV30; CDR3: CAWNPRGLPISGELFF; DNA: TGTGCCTGGAATCCACGAGGACTTCCAATAAGCGGGGAGCTGTTTTTT
size: NA; D: TRBD1; J: TRBJ1-1; V: TRBV5-1; CDR3: CASSFAGTGSTEAFF; DNA: TGCGCCAGCAGCTTCGCAGGGACAGGGAGTACTGAAGCTTTCTTT
size: few; D: NA; J: TRBJ2-7; V: TRBV6-1; CDR3: CASSKEALAGPYEQYF; DNA: TGTGCCAGCAGTAAAGAGGCCCTAGCCGGGCCCTACGAGCAGTACTTC
size: NA; D: NA; J: TRBJ1-2; V: TRBV24-1; CDR3: CATSDLDSVGGYTF; DNA: TGTGCCACCAGTGATTTGGATTCGGTCGGGGGCTACACCTTC
size: NA; D: NA; J: TRBJ1-5; V: TRBV29-1; CDR3: CSVAANSNQPQHF; DNA: TGCAGCGTCGCCGCGAATAGCAATCAGCCCCAGCATTTT
size: NA; D: NA; J: TRBJ2-1; V: TRBV27; CDR3: CASRADVDNEQFF; DNA: TGTGCCAGCCGTGCGGACGTGGACAATGAGCAGTTCTTC
size: NA; D: NA; J: TRBJ2-2; V: TRBV18; CDR3: CASSLDSGAGELFF; DNA: TGTGCCAGCTCGCTTGACTCGGGCGCCGGGGAGCTGTTTTTT
size: NA; D: TRBD1; J: TRBJ2-7; V: TRBV6-5; CDR3: CASNPTGESYEQYF; DNA: TGTGCCAGCAACCCGACAGGGGAGTCCTACGAGCAGTACTTC
size: NA; D: TRBD2; J: TRBJ2-5; V: TRBV12-3/TRBV12-4; CDR3: CASSPGGERGTQYF; DNA: TGTGCCAGCAGTCCCGGTGGAGAGCGGGGGACCCAGTACTTC